A single sample gave rise to the 26 T cell receptor beta chains below, sequenced in a study of post-analysis software for immune sequencing data. Findings of the study overall: There were five or six TRBV segments more frequent in patients than controls, and TRBV5-6, TRBV5-1 and TRBV20-1 were among them.

Tagging with unique molecular identifiers was a feature of the TCR beta cDNA libraries. MiXCR, run by TCRdb on the PCR reads, gives a single entry per CDR3 protein. The sample lists fewer than 900,000 distinct CDR3 sequences; under 60% were seen once. These receptors' antigens are unknown. The sample consisted of blood. The receptors were sampled from a girl aged 10 to 17 with multiple sclerosis.

This sequence joins TRBV29-1 and TRBJ1-1; D possibly corresponds to TRBD1 (5 bases). V shed 7 bases and J shed 5 bases, with 17 bases lying between them. CDR3 size: 13 residues. Germline V lookup: CDR1 SQVTM, CDR2 ANQGSEA. The CDR3 spells CSAWGVRVTEAFF. The CDR3 bases are TGCAGCGCCTGGGGCGTCCGAGTGACTGAAGCTTTCTTT.

In this sample, this clonotype turned up a few times. This chain uses TRBV20-1 with TRBJ2-7; possible D gene TRBD2, 5 bases. The length of the CDR3 is 14 residues. Trimming left V 4 bases short and J 0 bases short, with 13 bases between. The germline V gene encodes CDR1 DFQATT and CDR2 SNEGSKA (reference sequence). CDR3 sequence reads: CSATGLPSSYEQYF. DNA of the CDR3: TGCAGTGCTACGGGGTTACCCTCCTCCTACGAGCAGTACTTC.

The V and J genes are TRBV10-3 and TRBJ2-3; D is perhaps TRBD1 or TRBD2 (5 bases each). Germline V gives CDR1 ENHRY, CDR2 SYGVKD. This CDR3 has 15 residues. With 4 bases removed from V and 2 bases from J, the gap between germline ends came to 13 bases. DNA for the CDR3: TGTGCCATCAGTGCCGGAGTGGGGGACACAGATACGCAGTATTTT. This sequence encodes CAISAGVGDTDTQYF.

In this sample, this clonotype turned up a few times. J is TRBJ2-5 and V is TRBV21-1; whether TRBD1, the table's D call, matches the DNA was not checked. TRBV21-1 is a pseudogene. This CDR3 is 13 amino acids long. The CDR3, as DNA: TGTGCCAGCAGCAGCCCTGACTTAGGGACCCAGTACTTC. It encodes CASSSPDLGTQYF.

This clonotype came up a few times. The rearrangement uses TRBV24-1 and TRBJ2-5; D is unresolved. The germline V gene encodes CDR1 KGHDR and CDR2 SFDVKD. The ends were cut back, 7 bases at V and 5 bases at J, with 7 bases in the middle. This CDR3 region has 11 residues. DNA for the CDR3: TGTGCCACCAGGGAATCGGAGACCCAGTACTTC. Translation: CATRESETQYF.

This clonotype has a handful of counts. The chain couples TRBV20-1 to TRBJ2-7, with unresolved D. Germline CDR1 reads DFQATT; CDR2 reads SNEGSKA (reference sequence). V lost 1 base to trimming and J lost 4 bases, with 14 bases between them. This CDR3 comprises 14 residues. CDR3 nucleotides: TGCAGTGCTAGAGGCTCTGACGCCTTTTACGAGCAGTACTTC. This gives the protein CSARGSDAFYEQYF.

This chain uses TRBV10-3 with TRBJ2-3; 13 positions agree with TRBD2. J was trimmed by 4 bases and V by 11 bases; bases with no gene match: 3. The germline V gene encodes CDR1 ENHRY and CDR2 SYGVKD. The CDR3 length is 13 residues. CDR3 coding DNA: TGTGCCTCTACTAGCGGGAGGGCAGATACGCAGTATTTT. This codes for CASTSGRADTQYF.

The V call is TRBV14, the J call TRBJ2-7, with no clear D. The J call is in doubt because the DNA end fits TRBJ2-5 better. CDR1 SGHDN and CDR2 FVKESK come from the germline V gene. The CDR3 runs to 11 residues. CDR3 coding DNA: TGTGCCAGCAGCTCTTCACGGACCCAGTACTTC. This encodes CASSSSRTQYF.

The V and J genes are TRBV29-1 and TRBJ2-6, with 7 bases identical to TRBD1. CDR3 size: 19 residues. Germline V lookup: CDR1 SQVTM, CDR2 ANQGSEA. Trimming took 5 bases from V and 0 from J; bases not matched to a gene: 16. The CDR3 sequence: CSVTNLQGTPFSGANVLTF. CDR3 sequence (DNA): TGCAGCGTTACCAATCTACAGGGGACCCCCTTCTCTGGGGCCAACGTCCTGACTTTC.

J is TRBJ2-1 and V is TRBV12-3 or TRBV12-4; D is unclear. V was trimmed by 6 bases and J by 10 bases, leaving 10 bases between them. The CDR3 loop spans 11 amino acids. The CDR3 reads CASSPTVEQFF. For the CDR3, the DNA is TGTGCCAGCAGCCCGACGGTGGAGCAGTTCTTC.

This clonotype appeared a few times. The CDR3 loop is CASSLVGGGDQPQHF. The CDR3 region has the DNA TGTGCCAGCAGTTTAGTAGGGGGTGGTGATCAGCCCCAGCATTTT. The chain uses TRBV12-3 or TRBV12-4 and TRBJ1-5; D might be TRBD1 (6 bases). The CDR3 loop spans 15 amino acids. Trimming took off 1 base at V and 5 bases at J, with 12 bases between the two ends.

V is TRBV18 and J is TRBJ2-3, with D hard to call. The germline V gene has CDR1 KGHSH and CDR2 LQKENI. With 3 bases removed from V and 2 bases from J, the gap between germline ends came to 9 bases. This CDR3 has 14 residues. The CDR3 DNA sequence: TGTGCCAGCTCACCGGACCCCTTCACAGATACGCAGTATTTT. Translation gives CASSPDPFTDTQYF. Full variable domain (outside the CDR3, taken from reference TRBV18 and TRBJ2-3): NAGVMQNPRHLVRRRGQEARLRCSPMKGHSHVYWYRQLPEEGLKFMVYLQKENIIDESGMPKERFSAEFPKEGPSILRIQQVVRGDSAAYFCASSPDPFTDTQYFGPGTRLTVL.

The chain has TRBV6-5 and TRBJ1-1; 7 positions match TRBD1. Germline loops: CDR1 MNHEY, CDR2 SVGAGI. The CDR3 is 14 residues long. Losses at the gene ends were 6 bases for V and 4 bases for J; bases not matched to a gene: 8. The DNA for the CDR3 is TGTGCCAGCAGACACAGGGGACGGGGCACTGAAGCTTTCTTT. It encodes CASRHRGRGTEAFF.

This clonotype was seen many times. The chain couples TRBV12-3 or TRBV12-4 to TRBJ2-6; D not certain. CDR3 length equals 13 residues. Trimming stripped 5 bases from V and 0 bases from J, with 2 bases between. For the CDR3, the DNA is TGTGCCAGCAGTAGCTCTGGGGCCAACGTCCTGACTTTC. As protein: CASSSSGANVLTF.

The chain uses TRBV29-1 and TRBJ1-1; no definite D call. Trimming took 0 bases from V and 5 from J, leaving 7 bases between them. This CDR3 region has 12 residues. In germline, CDR1 is SQVTM, CDR2 ANQGSEA. CDR3 coding DNA: TGCAGCGTTGAAGAAGGTTGGACTGAAGCTTTCTTT. Protein: CSVEEGWTEAFF.

In its sample, this clonotype was seen a few times. V usage is TRBV12-3 or TRBV12-4 and J usage is TRBJ1-5; a weak D match, TRBD1 (5 bases). Trimming left V 3 bases short and J 3 bases short, with 12 bases between. This CDR3 has 15 amino acids. Here the CDR3 reads CASSLRGDTNQPQHF. CDR3 DNA: TGTGCCAGCAGTTTGAGGGGTGACACCAATCAGCCCCAGCATTTT.

The V call is TRBV4-2, the J call TRBJ2-4, with TRBD2 identical over 11 bases. The better agreement between TRBJ2-7 and the DNA end casts doubt on the J call. The V gene's germline CDR1 is LGHNA and CDR2 YNFKEQ. This CDR3 has 17 residues. The CDR3 loop reads CASSQGASGRSRYEQYF. The CDR3 region has the DNA TGTGCCAGCAGCCAAGGAGCTAGCGGGAGGTCGCGGTACGAGCAGTACTTC.

The rearrangement uses TRBV7-3 and TRBJ2-1; D possibly corresponds to TRBD1 (6 bases). From germline, CDR1 is SGHTA and CDR2 FQGTGA. The CDR3 covers 13 residues. Trimming took 5 bases from V and 6 from J, leaving 11 bases between them. This chain's CDR3 is CASSPDSGNEQFF. As DNA, the CDR3 is TGTGCCAGCAGCCCGGACAGTGGCAATGAGCAGTTCTTC.

This sequence joins TRBV6-2 or TRBV6-3 and TRBJ2-7; D uncertain. Trimming left V 6 bases short and J 0 bases short, with 12 bases between. This CDR3 is 14 amino acids long. Germline V gene lookup returns CDR1 MNHEY and CDR2 SVGEGT. The CDR3 nucleotides are TGTGCCAGCAGACGACTTTCGAGCTCCTACGAGCAGTACTTC. This codes for CASRRLSSSYEQYF.

CDR3 in amino acids: CASTPGTSGNNEQFF. The CDR3 coding sequence is TGTGCCAGCACCCCGGGGACTAGCGGTAACAATGAGCAGTTCTTC. This chain uses TRBV7-2 with TRBJ2-1, with 11 bases identical to TRBD2. With 7 bases clipped from V and 5 bases from J, the junction kept 7 bases outside the gene matches. The CDR3 consists of 15 residues. Looked up from germline, CDR1 is SGHTA and CDR2 is FQGNSA.

This chain uses TRBV12-3 or TRBV12-4 with TRBJ1-1; 7 nucleotides align to TRBD1. CDR3 length: 13 amino acids. J gave up 6 bases and V 7 bases, and 8 bases lay outside the gene matches. The CDR3 bases are TGTGCCAGCAATGGTGACAGGGCCTCTGAAGCTTTCTTT. Amino acids: CASNGDRASEAFF.

A note on this clonotype: A read error may account for a junction end that differs from germline. This sequence joins TRBV10-3 and TRBJ2-7, with D perhaps TRBD1 (6 bases). The CDR3 runs to 14 residues. CDR1 and CDR2 from the germline V gene are ENHRY and SYGVKD. The DNA for the CDR3 is TGTGCCAGCAGTCAGACGGACAGTCCCTACGAGCAGTACTTC. It yields the protein CASSQTDSPYEQYF.

The V gene is TRBV5-1, the J gene TRBJ1-2, with D perhaps matching TRBD1 (5 bases). The CDR3 contains 13 residues. Germline-derived CDR1 and CDR2 are SGHRS and YFSETQ. Trimming stripped 6 bases from V and 3 bases from J, with 12 bases between. CDR3: CASNKGSDYGYTF. The CDR3, as DNA: TGCGCCAGCAACAAGGGGAGCGACTATGGCTACACCTTC.

This chain joins TRBV20-1 and TRBJ1-1, with a tentative D call TRBD1 (5 bases). V was clipped by 4 bases and J by 0 bases, with 15 bases between them. The germline CDR1 and CDR2 sequences are DFQATT and SNEGSKA (reference sequence). CDR3 length: 15 amino acids. DNA of the CDR3: TGCAGTGCTAAGGGACGTTCGCTCATGAACACTGAAGCTTTCTTT. This encodes CSAKGRSLMNTEAFF.

This sequence joins TRBV10-3 and TRBJ2-7; 9 nucleotides line up with TRBD1. V was clipped by 7 bases and J by 7 bases; unmatched bases: 8. This CDR3 contains 13 residues. Germline V gene data show CDR1 as ENHRY and CDR2 as SYGVKD. This chain's CDR3 is CAITPGTGREQYF. CDR3 DNA: TGTGCCATCACTCCCGGGACAGGGAGGGAGCAGTACTTC.

V and J are TRBV27 and TRBJ1-2, with 7 bases lining up with TRBD1. With 6 bases clipped from V and 5 bases from J, the junction kept 9 bases outside the gene matches. CDR1 and CDR2 (germline): MNHEY, SMNVEV (reference sequence). The CDR3 consists of 14 residues. The CDR3 DNA sequence: TGTGCCAGCAGGAGGAGAGGGGGCGCATATGGCTACACCTTC. Amino acids: CASRRRGGAYGYTF.